These 20 T cell receptor beta chains were sequenced from one sample in a study of T cell responses to AZD1222 COVID-19 vaccine. Only in-frame clones appear in the TCRdb table, and some are missing; sequencing was by immunoSEQ multiplex PCR. This sample has 95,000 to 110,000 clones, with around nine tenths found just once. This sample comprised peripheral blood, obtained on day 0 of AZD1222 vaccination. The source of these receptors is an adult in good health.

This chain joins TRBV19 and TRBJ1-4; D gene ambiguous. Trimming pared 4 bases from V and 5 bases from J, leaving 14 bases between. The CDR3 is 15 amino acids. Germline V gene sequence: CDR1 LNHDA, CDR2 SQIVND (reference sequence). The CDR3 coding sequence is TGTGCCAGTAGTACCTCTGAGCAGACCAATGAAAAACTGTTTTTT. This sequence encodes CASSTSEQTNEKLFF.

The chain links TRBV6-5 to TRBJ2-7; D possibly corresponds to TRBD1 (6 bases). The CDR3 is 13 amino acids. V lost 8 bases to trimming and J lost 6 bases, with 17 bases between them. Germline-derived CDR1 and CDR2 are MNHEY and SVGAGI. CDR3 sequence (DNA): TGTGCCAGCTTACAGACAGGTTCGCGCGAGCAGTACTTC. Protein: CASLQTGSREQYF.

This chain connects TRBV7-2 to TRBJ1-2; perhaps TRBD1 as D (5 bases). This CDR3 comprises 16 residues. V gave up 1 base and J gave up 3 bases, with 15 bases separating them. Looked up from germline, CDR1 is SGHTA and CDR2 is FQGNSA. CDR3 loop: CASSLGGQGAYYGYTF. CDR3 DNA sequence: TGTGCCAGCAGCTTAGGAGGGCAGGGAGCGTACTATGGCTACACCTTC.

The rearrangement uses TRBV19 and TRBJ1-5; D gene ambiguous. From germline, CDR1 is LNHDA and CDR2 SQIVND (reference sequence). The V end was cut by 6 bases, the J end by 2 bases, with 14 bases between. The CDR3 sequence is 15 residues long. The CDR3 nucleotides read TGTGCCAGTAGCGCCGATGCTTTTCGCAATCAGCCCCAGCATTTT. It encodes CASSADAFRNQPQHF.

The V call is TRBV7-9, the J call TRBJ1-4; possibly TRBD1 for D (6 bases). Trimming stripped 1 base from V and 7 bases from J, with 16 bases between. Germline V lookup: CDR1 SEHNR, CDR2 FQNEAQ (reference sequence). This CDR3 spans 16 amino acids. In DNA form, the CDR3 reads TGTGCCAGCAGCTTAGGATCGACAGGAGTAAGTGAAAAACTGTTTTTT. This codes for CASSLGSTGVSEKLFF.

The J gene is TRBJ2-3, the V gene TRBV19; the match to TRBD1 covers 8 bases. Germline assignment: CDR1 LNHDA and CDR2 SQIVND (reference sequence). The CDR3 runs 13 residues. Trimming cost V 7 bases and J 5 bases; bases outside gene matches: 5. The CDR3 DNA reads as TGTGCCAGTAAAAGGACAGGGTTAGATACGCAGTATTTT. Its protein product is CASKRTGLDTQYF. The variable domain in full, with the rest retrieved from reference TRBV19 and TRBJ2-3, is DGGITQSPKYLFRKEGQNVTLSCEQNLNHDAMYWYRQDPGQGLRLIYYSQIVNDFQKGDIAEGYSVSREKKESFPLTVTSAQKNPTAFYLCASKRTGLDTQYFGPGTRLTVL.

The chain has TRBV10-1 and TRBJ2-7; 9 bases match TRBD2. The V gene end was trimmed by 6 bases and the J gene end by 4 bases; junction bases not matched to a gene: 7. The CDR3 contains 14 residues. The germline V gene encodes CDR1 WNHNN and CDR2 SYGVQD (reference sequence). This chain's CDR3 is CASSQLAGPYEQYF. CDR3 coding DNA: TGCGCCAGCAGCCAGCTAGCGGGGCCTTACGAGCAGTACTTC.

This chain uses TRBV7-8 with TRBJ1-5; D is possibly TRBD1 (5 bases). Germline loops: CDR1 SGHVS, CDR2 FQNEAQ. The CDR3 runs 16 residues. Trimming stripped 4 bases from V and 6 bases from J, with 19 bases between. The CDR3 region has the DNA TGTGCCAGCAGCTCCATCGGGGGACGCGATGGTCAGCCCCAGCATTTT. Protein sequence: CASSSIGGRDGQPQHF.

The V and J genes are TRBV5-8 and TRBJ2-1; D possibly matches TRBD1 or TRBD2 (6 bases each). In germline, CDR1 is SGHTS, CDR2 YDEGEE. CDR3 size: 16 residues. Trimming left V 4 bases short and J 9 bases short, with 23 bases between. The DNA of the CDR3 is TGTGCCAGCAGCCTAATGGGGACCGGGGGCAGGGGTGAGCAGTTCTTC. Translated: CASSLMGTGGRGEQFF.

The sample holds one count of this clone. The chain couples TRBV5-4 to TRBJ2-1, with 7 bases fitting TRBD1. The germline gives CDR1 SGHNT, CDR2 YYREEE (reference sequence). V lost 4 bases and J lost 8; bases outside the gene matches: 6. This CDR3 is 13 amino acids long. The CDR3 protein is CASSRTDRDEQFF. The CDR3 DNA sequence: TGTGCCAGCAGCCGAACCGACAGGGATGAGCAGTTCTTC.

The table lists this clone with a few counts. The chain couples TRBV20-1 to TRBJ1-5; 10 nucleotides agree with TRBD1. This CDR3 has 15 residues. V shed 3 bases and J 7 bases; nucleotides not matched to a gene: 9. Germline CDR1 DFQATT, CDR2 SNEGSKA (reference sequence). The CDR3 nucleotides are TGCAGTGCTAGTTCCCGACAGGGGGCGAAGCAGCCCCAGCATTTT. This translates into CSASSRQGAKQPQHF.

The chain recombines TRBV10-3 with TRBJ1-3, with D tentatively TRBD1 (6 bases). Deletions cut 4 bases from V and 4 bases from J, with 11 bases between. The CDR3 loop spans 14 amino acids. Germline V gene sequence: CDR1 ENHRY, CDR2 SYGVKD. The CDR3 nucleotides are TGTGCCATCAGTGGGACAGTGGGGGGAAACACCATATATTTT. Translated: CAISGTVGGNTIYF.

The genes are TRBV5-6 and TRBJ1-1, with 7 bases matching TRBD1. Germline values: CDR1 SGHDT, CDR2 YYEEEE. The length of the CDR3 is 17 residues. The ends lost 2 bases at V and 6 bases at J; junction bases unmatched: 16. For the CDR3, the DNA is TGTGCCAGCAGCTTCAGGGGGGGTTTCTGGAAGCGAGCTGAAGCTTTCTTT. It translates to CASSFRGGFWKRAEAFF.

The V gene is TRBV18, the J gene TRBJ2-5; 8 bases agree with TRBD2. The V gene's germline CDR1 is KGHSH and CDR2 LQKENI. The CDR3 sequence is 15 residues long. J gave up 7 bases and V 3 bases, and 10 bases lay outside the gene matches. The CDR3 protein is CASSPGRLASATQYF. CDR3 nucleotides: TGTGCCAGCTCACCCGGCCGACTAGCGTCCGCGACCCAGTACTTC.

The chain recombines TRBV24-1 with TRBJ1-5, with 7 nucleotides matching TRBD1. V lost 5 bases, J lost 5 bases, and 5 bases stayed unmatched. There are 14 residues in the CDR3. Germline loops: CDR1 KGHDR, CDR2 SFDVKD. For the CDR3, the DNA is TGTGCCACCAGTGCGGACAGGTACCATCAGCCCCAGCATTTT. The encoded protein is CATSADRYHQPQHF.

V and J are TRBV6-5 and TRBJ2-7, with D perhaps matching TRBD1 or TRBD2 (5 bases each). Trimming removed 0 bases from V and 1 base from J, with 10 bases in between. This CDR3 spans 15 amino acids. Per the germline V gene, CDR1 is MNHEY and CDR2 is SVGAGI. The CDR3 DNA is TGTGCCAGCAGTTACTCCGGGGACGGTTCCTACGAGCAGTACTTC. Translating it yields CASSYSGDGSYEQYF.

The rearrangement links TRBV4-3 to TRBJ1-2; D is uncertain. The germline gives CDR1 LGHNA, CDR2 YSLEER. V was clipped by 1 base and J by 5 bases, with 11 bases between them. CDR3 length: 14 residues. The CDR3 loop reads CASSQGLRGYGYTF. CDR3 bases: TGCGCCAGCAGCCAAGGTCTTAGAGGGTATGGCTACACCTTC.

CDR3 nucleotides: TGTGCCAGCAGCTATAAGCGGACAGGGAACAATGAGCAGTTCTTC. Protein sequence: CASSYKRTGNNEQFF. This chain uses TRBV11-3 with TRBJ2-1; 8 bases match TRBD1. From germline, CDR1 is SGHNT and CDR2 YENEEA. V dropped 4 bases and J dropped 5; count of bases not matched to a gene: 7. There are 15 residues in the CDR3. Combining the CDR3 with reference TRBV11-3 and TRBJ2-1 gives the whole variable domain EAGVVQSPRYKIIEKKQPVAFWCNPISGHNTLYWYLQNLGQGPELLIRYENEEAVDDSQLPKDRFSAERLKGVDSTLKIQPAELGDSAVYLCASSYKRTGNNEQFFGPGTRLTVL.

The chain employs TRBV5-1 and TRBJ2-7, with D tentatively TRBD1 (5 bases). Deletions cut 0 bases from V and 0 bases from J, with 13 bases between. Germline V CDR1 and CDR2: SGHRS, YFSETQ. The CDR3 consists of 16 residues. CDR3 sequence reads: CASSLDGDSSSYEQYF. In DNA form, the CDR3 reads TGCGCCAGCAGCTTGGACGGCGACAGTAGCTCCTACGAGCAGTACTTC.

This chain links TRBV5-4 with TRBJ1-6, with D unclear. Looked up from germline, CDR1 is SGHNT and CDR2 is YYREEE (reference sequence). The V end lost 5 bases, the J end lost 14 bases, and 23 bases lay between the germline ends. The CDR3 has 15 residues. The CDR3 bases are TGTGCCAGCAGTCCCGGAGGAATGAGGGAATTCACCCTCCACTTT. This gives the protein CASSPGGMREFTLHF.